This TCR beta chain was captured by sequencing in a study of graft-versus-host responses after intestinal transplantation. The overall study: Among the recipients, transplants were multivisceral, liver-intestinal, or isolated intestinal.

Germline CDR1 reads WNHNN; CDR2 reads SYGVQD (reference sequence). The junction had 11 bases not matched to a gene; V was cut back by 3 bases and J by 5 bases. The CDR3 extends over 17 amino acids. Graft tissue processing released intraepithelial and lamina propria lymphocytes. Findings of the study overall: There was an association between peak levels of circulating GvH clones and early post-transplant HvG declines. There were GvH clones found in recipient marrow, and some of them appeared first in ileum or blood.

The table lists this clone with a few counts. Its specificity is unknown. Assay: immunoSEQ multiplex PCR; the TCRdb copy retains only in-frame clones and omits some. The sample consists of around 17,000 clones, approximately 80% of them appearing once. The genes are TRBV10-1 and TRBJ2-1; 9 bases are shared with TRBD2. This sequence originates from a human patient who received an intestinal transplant, so some T cells may come from the graft donor. The material sequenced was ileum tissue, taken approximately 110 days after intestinal transplant. The CDR3 DNA reads TGCGCCAGCAGTGAAGGCCCTCTAGCGGGATCTAACAATGAGCAGTTCTTC. Translated, it gives CASSEGPLAGSNNEQFF.